This TCR beta chain is from a study of CD8+ T cells in alopecia areata. Whole-study findings and limits: TCRs were shared less clearly across patients than in mice, possibly for HLA-related reasons. Scalp sample data also include resident alphabeta T cells from normal skin.

After isolation, RNA underwent reverse transcription to generate cDNA as the sequencing template. TCRdb's copy holds only in-frame clones and misses some; the assay was immunoSEQ multiplex PCR. The table includes more than 12,000 clones, roughly 54% detected once. Once sorted, CD4+ cells from roughly 5 patients yielded CD25+CD127- cells. From alopecia areata patients, lesional scalp punch biopsies and peripheral blood were collected. This clone showed up just a few times. Its antigen is not identified. V was pared by 3 bases and J by 7 bases, with 10 bases between. The CDR3 contains 13 residues. Germline values: CDR1 KGHSH, CDR2 LQKENI.

The sample consisted of CD4+ Tregs sorted from blood. This sequence joins TRBV18 and TRBJ2-1; D is tentatively TRBD1 or TRBD2 (5 bases each). This TCR was sampled from a human donor with alopecia areata. The CDR3 DNA reads as TGTGCCAGCTCACCTTTGGGGGTAAATGAGCAGTTCTTC. Residues: CASSPLGVNEQFF. The variable domain in full, completed from reference TRBV18 and TRBJ2-1, reads NAGVMQNPRHLVRRRGQEARLRCSPMKGHSHVYWYRQLPEEGLKFMVYLQKENIIDESGMPKERFSAEFPKEGPSILRIQQVVRGDSAAYFCASSPLGVNEQFFGPGTRLTVL.